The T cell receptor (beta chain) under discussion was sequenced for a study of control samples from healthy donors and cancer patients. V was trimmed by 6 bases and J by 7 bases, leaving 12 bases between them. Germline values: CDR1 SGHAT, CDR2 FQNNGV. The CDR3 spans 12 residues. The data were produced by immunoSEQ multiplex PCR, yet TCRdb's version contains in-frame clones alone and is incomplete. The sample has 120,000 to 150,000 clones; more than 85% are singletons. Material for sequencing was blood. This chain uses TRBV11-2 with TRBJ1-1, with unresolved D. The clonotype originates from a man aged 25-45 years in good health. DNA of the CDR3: TGTGCCAGCAGGGGGAGCAGGCTTGAAGCTTTCTTT. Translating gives CASRGSRLEAFF.